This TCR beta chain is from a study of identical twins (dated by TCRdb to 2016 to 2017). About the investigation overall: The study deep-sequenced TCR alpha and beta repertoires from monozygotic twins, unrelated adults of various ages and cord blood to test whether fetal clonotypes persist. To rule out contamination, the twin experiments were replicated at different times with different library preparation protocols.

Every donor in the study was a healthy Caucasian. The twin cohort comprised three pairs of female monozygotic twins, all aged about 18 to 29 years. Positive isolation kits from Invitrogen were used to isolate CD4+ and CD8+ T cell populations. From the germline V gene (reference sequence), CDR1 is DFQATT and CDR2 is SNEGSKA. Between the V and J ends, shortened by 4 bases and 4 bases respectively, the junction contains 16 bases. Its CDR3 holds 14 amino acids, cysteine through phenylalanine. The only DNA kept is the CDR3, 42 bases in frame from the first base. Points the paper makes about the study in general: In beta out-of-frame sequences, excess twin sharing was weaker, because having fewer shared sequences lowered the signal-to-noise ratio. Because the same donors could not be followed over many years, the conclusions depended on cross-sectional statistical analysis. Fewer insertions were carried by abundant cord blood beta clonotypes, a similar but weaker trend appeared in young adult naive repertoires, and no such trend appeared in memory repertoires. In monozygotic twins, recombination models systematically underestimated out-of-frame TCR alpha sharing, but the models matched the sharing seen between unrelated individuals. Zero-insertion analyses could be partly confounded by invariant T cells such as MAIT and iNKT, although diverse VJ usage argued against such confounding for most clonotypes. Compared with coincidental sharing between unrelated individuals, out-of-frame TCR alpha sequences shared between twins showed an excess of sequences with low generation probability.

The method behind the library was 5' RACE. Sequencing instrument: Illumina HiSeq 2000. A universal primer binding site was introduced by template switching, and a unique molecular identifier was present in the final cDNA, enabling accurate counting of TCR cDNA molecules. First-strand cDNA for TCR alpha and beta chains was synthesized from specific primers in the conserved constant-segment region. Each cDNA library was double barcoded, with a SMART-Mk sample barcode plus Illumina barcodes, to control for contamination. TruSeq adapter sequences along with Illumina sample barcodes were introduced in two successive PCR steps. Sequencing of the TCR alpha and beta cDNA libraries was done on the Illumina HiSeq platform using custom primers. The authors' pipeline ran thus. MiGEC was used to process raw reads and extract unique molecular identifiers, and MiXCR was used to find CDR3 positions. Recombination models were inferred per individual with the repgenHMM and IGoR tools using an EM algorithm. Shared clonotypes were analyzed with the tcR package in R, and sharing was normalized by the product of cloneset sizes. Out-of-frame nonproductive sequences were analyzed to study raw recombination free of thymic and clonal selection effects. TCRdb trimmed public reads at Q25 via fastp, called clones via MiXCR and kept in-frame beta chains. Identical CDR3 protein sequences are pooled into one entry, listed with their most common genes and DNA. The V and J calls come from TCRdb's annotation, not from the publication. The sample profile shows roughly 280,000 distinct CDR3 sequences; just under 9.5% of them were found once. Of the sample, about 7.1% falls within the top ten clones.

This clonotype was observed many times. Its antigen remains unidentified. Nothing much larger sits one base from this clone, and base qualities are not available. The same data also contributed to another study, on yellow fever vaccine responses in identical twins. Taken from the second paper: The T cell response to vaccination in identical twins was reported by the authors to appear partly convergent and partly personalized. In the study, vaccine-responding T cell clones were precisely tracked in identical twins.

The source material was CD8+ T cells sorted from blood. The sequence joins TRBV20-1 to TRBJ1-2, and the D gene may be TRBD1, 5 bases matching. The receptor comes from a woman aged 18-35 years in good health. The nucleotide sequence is TGCAGTGCTACCCCGACAGCTATGAGCTATGGCTACACCTTC. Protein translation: CSATPTAMSYGYTF.